These 19 T cell receptor beta chains came from one sample sequenced in a study of response to subunit inactivated influenza vaccine. TCRdb recomputed calls from the RT-PCR reads with MiXCR, one row per CDR3 protein. The sample has approximately 310,000 distinct CDR3 sequences, roughly a fifth seen once; the top ten hold 9.5% to 13%. This material consisted of PBMCs from blood, taken 21 months after vaccination. The receptor source for this set is a man between 50 and 75 years old who received an inactivated influenza vaccine.

This clonotype was counted ten times or more. The genes are TRBV4-1 and TRBJ1-2; the match to TRBD1 covers 8 bases. The CDR3 is 19 amino acids. V lost 0 bases to trimming and J lost 5 bases; unmatched junction nucleotides: 17. CDR1 is MGHRA and CDR2 is YSYEKL in the germline V gene. CDR3: CASSQETGTGPAIRYGYTF. In nucleotides, the CDR3 is TGCGCCAGCAGCCAAGAAACCGGGACAGGTCCCGCCATAAGATATGGCTACACCTTC.

The rearrangement uses TRBV27 and TRBJ2-4; 8 nucleotides line up with TRBD2. The CDR3 sequence is 14 residues long. Looked up from germline, CDR1 is MNHEY and CDR2 is SMNVEV (reference sequence). Losses at the gene ends were 3 bases for V and 9 bases for J; bases not matched to a gene: 7. CDR3 sequence (DNA): TGTGCCAGCAGTTTTGTTAGCGGGAACGGCATTCAGTACTTC. This translates into CASSFVSGNGIQYF.

V gene TRBV3-1 combines with J gene TRBJ2-5; the D gene is possibly TRBD1 (5 bases). The CDR3 has 14 amino acids. V lost 9 bases and J 5 bases, leaving 19 bases between the germline ends. The germline gives CDR1 LGHDT, CDR2 YNNKEL (reference sequence). The CDR3: CASGRQGISETQYF. In DNA, the CDR3 is TGTGCCAGTGGAAGGCAGGGAATTTCGGAGACCCAGTACTTC.

About this clonotype itself: This clone may be a read error of a much larger clone one base away. The chain uses TRBV25-1 and TRBJ1-6, with TRBD1 identical over 10 bases. This CDR3 has 14 amino acids. V was pared by 3 bases and J by 11 bases, with 4 bases of the junction left unmatched. Germline CDR1 reads MGHDK; CDR2 reads SYGVNS. In DNA form, the CDR3 reads TGTGCCAGCAGTGAGACAGGGGGCAGGGCACCCCTCCACTTT. It yields the protein CASSETGGRAPLHF.

This chain links TRBV20-1 with TRBJ2-1; TRBD2 matches at 10 bases. The CDR3 is 15 residues long. Trimming took 1 base from V and 8 from J; bases not matched to a gene: 8. The germline CDR1 and CDR2 sequences are DFQATT and SNEGSKA (reference sequence). The chain's CDR3 is CSARGSASGSDEQFF. CDR3 coding DNA: TGCAGTGCTAGAGGTTCGGCTAGCGGGAGTGATGAGCAGTTCTTC.

V is TRBV4-1 and J is TRBJ1-4, with D tentatively TRBD1 (6 bases). V gave up 4 bases and J gave up 7 bases, with 19 bases separating them. CDR1 and CDR2 from the germline V gene are MGHRA and YSYEKL. CDR3 length: 16 amino acids. The CDR3 loop reads CASSRGMRGFGEKLFF. Written as DNA, the CDR3 is TGCGCCAGCAGCCGAGGGATGAGGGGGTTCGGTGAAAAACTGTTTTTT.

V gene TRBV7-3 combines with J gene TRBJ1-2; D gene unclear. The CDR3 consists of 13 residues. The V end lost 5 bases, the J end lost 4 bases, and 11 bases lay between the germline ends. In germline, CDR1 is SGHTA, CDR2 FQGTGA. The CDR3 nucleotides are TGTGCCAGCAGCCCCGAAGGAACCTATGGCTACACCTTC. Translation gives CASSPEGTYGYTF.

This clonotype has a handful of counts. The chain joins TRBV29-1 to TRBJ2-3; D is unresolved. The CDR3 spans 10 residues. Per germline, CDR1 SQVTM and CDR2 ANQGSEA. V lost 4 bases to trimming and J lost 4 bases, with 3 bases between them. In DNA form, the CDR3 reads TGCAGCGTTGGACCAGATACGCAGTATTTT. The encoded protein is CSVGPDTQYF.

This clonotype was detected many times. V gene TRBV6-2 or TRBV6-3 combines with J gene TRBJ1-5; 7 bases fit TRBD1. The germline V gene encodes CDR1 MNHEY and CDR2 SVGEGT. Trimming at V came to 5 bases and at J to 2 bases, leaving 3 bases not matched to a gene. CDR3 length: 14 residues. This CDR3 reads CASSDRAGNQPQHF. The CDR3 DNA reads TGTGCCAGCAGTGACAGGGCAGGCAATCAGCCCCAGCATTTT.

The table lists this clonotype with a few counts. The V and J genes are TRBV11-2 and TRBJ1-1; no reliable D call. CDR3 length: 14 residues. Germline V lookup: CDR1 SGHAT, CDR2 FQNNGV. Trimming took off 5 bases at V and 1 base at J, with 11 bases between the two ends. CDR3 nucleotide sequence: TGTGCCAGCAGCGTCTCCGGGCCGAACACTGAAGCTTTCTTT. Translation gives CASSVSGPNTEAFF. Full variable domain (outside the CDR3, taken from reference TRBV11-2 and TRBJ1-1): EAGVAQSPRYKIIEKRQSVAFWCNPISGHATLYWYQQILGQGPKLLIQFQNNGVVDDSQLPKDRFSAERLKGVDSTLKIQPAKLEDSAVYLCASSVSGPNTEAFFGQGTRLTVV.

This chain connects TRBV6-1 to TRBJ1-1; D may be TRBD1 (6 bases). V gave up 1 base and J gave up 10 bases, with 16 bases separating them. Germline assignment: CDR1 MNHNS and CDR2 SASEGT. The CDR3 sequence is 14 residues long. The CDR3 DNA reads as TGTGCCAGCAGTGAAGTAAGGGGGGTCGGGAGAGCTTTCTTT. Translation: CASSEVRGVGRAFF.

The sample holds a few counts of this clonotype. The V gene is TRBV7-9, the J gene TRBJ1-2; 7 nucleotides line up with TRBD1. Germline loops: CDR1 SEHNR, CDR2 FQNEAQ (reference sequence). V was pared by 0 bases and J by 6 bases, with 1 base of the junction left unmatched. The CDR3 spans 13 residues. CDR3 bases: TGTGCCAGCAGCTTAGCAGGGGGCCATGGCTACACCTTC. Translating it yields CASSLAGGHGYTF.

The rearrangement uses TRBV29-1 and TRBJ2-3, with D unresolved. This CDR3 region has 12 residues. V gave up 7 bases and J gave up 6 bases, with 14 bases separating them. Germline CDR1 is SQVTM and CDR2 is ANQGSEA. For the CDR3, the DNA is TGCAGCGCCCGTGTCGAGGACGATACGCAGTATTTT. Residues: CSARVEDDTQYF.

The chain joins TRBV20-1 to TRBJ2-7; no clear D gene. The germline V gene has CDR1 DFQATT and CDR2 SNEGSKA (reference sequence). With 0 bases removed from V and 7 bases from J, the gap between germline ends came to 7 bases. The CDR3 totals 11 residues. CDR3 in amino acids: CSARDKGEQYF. The CDR3 bases are TGCAGTGCTAGAGATAAGGGTGAGCAGTACTTC.

This clonotype was detected a few times. The V call is TRBV6-2 or TRBV6-3, the J call TRBJ2-4; D is possibly TRBD2 (5 bases). The germline gives CDR1 MNHEY, CDR2 SVGEGT. V was cut by 0 bases and J by 3 bases, with 12 bases left in between. The CDR3 extends over 16 amino acids. Written as DNA, the CDR3 is TGTGCCAGCAGTTACTCGTGGGAGATGGGCAAAAACATTCAGTACTTC. It encodes CASSYSWEMGKNIQYF.

The chain is built from TRBV5-1 and TRBJ2-1; D may match TRBD1 or TRBD2 (5 bases each). Germline V gene lookup returns CDR1 SGHRS and CDR2 YFSETQ. The CDR3 has 15 residues. V lost 1 base, J lost 5 bases, and 13 bases lay in between. The CDR3 region is CASSLYPGTDNEQFF. The CDR3 DNA is TGCGCCAGCAGCTTGTACCCGGGGACCGACAATGAGCAGTTCTTC.

This chain connects TRBV28 to TRBJ2-1; 7 bases line up with TRBD1. This CDR3 contains 16 residues. In germline, CDR1 is MDHEN, CDR2 SYDVKM. V shed 6 bases, J shed 4 bases, and the junction held 12 bases outside the gene matches. The CDR3 loop reads CASSPDRALLYNEQFF. For the CDR3, the DNA is TGTGCCAGCAGCCCTGACAGGGCCCTGCTATACAATGAGCAGTTCTTC.

The chain recombines TRBV20-1 with TRBJ1-2; D unclear. CDR1 DFQATT and CDR2 SNEGSKA come from the germline V gene (reference sequence). With 1 base removed from V and 5 bases from J, the gap between germline ends came to 11 bases. The CDR3 totals 13 residues. The CDR3 protein is CSARVVPGYGYTF. In nucleotides, the CDR3 is TGCAGTGCTAGAGTGGTACCTGGTTATGGCTACACCTTC.

This clonotype has ten or more counts. The chain uses TRBV20-1 and TRBJ1-2; no definite D call. V was trimmed by 0 bases and J by 11 bases, leaving 13 bases between them. CDR1 and CDR2 from the germline V gene are DFQATT and SNEGSKA (reference sequence). This CDR3 is 12 amino acids long. CDR3 bases: TGCAGTGCTAGAGATCGGGCAGCTTCTTACACCTTC. This translates into CSARDRAASYTF.